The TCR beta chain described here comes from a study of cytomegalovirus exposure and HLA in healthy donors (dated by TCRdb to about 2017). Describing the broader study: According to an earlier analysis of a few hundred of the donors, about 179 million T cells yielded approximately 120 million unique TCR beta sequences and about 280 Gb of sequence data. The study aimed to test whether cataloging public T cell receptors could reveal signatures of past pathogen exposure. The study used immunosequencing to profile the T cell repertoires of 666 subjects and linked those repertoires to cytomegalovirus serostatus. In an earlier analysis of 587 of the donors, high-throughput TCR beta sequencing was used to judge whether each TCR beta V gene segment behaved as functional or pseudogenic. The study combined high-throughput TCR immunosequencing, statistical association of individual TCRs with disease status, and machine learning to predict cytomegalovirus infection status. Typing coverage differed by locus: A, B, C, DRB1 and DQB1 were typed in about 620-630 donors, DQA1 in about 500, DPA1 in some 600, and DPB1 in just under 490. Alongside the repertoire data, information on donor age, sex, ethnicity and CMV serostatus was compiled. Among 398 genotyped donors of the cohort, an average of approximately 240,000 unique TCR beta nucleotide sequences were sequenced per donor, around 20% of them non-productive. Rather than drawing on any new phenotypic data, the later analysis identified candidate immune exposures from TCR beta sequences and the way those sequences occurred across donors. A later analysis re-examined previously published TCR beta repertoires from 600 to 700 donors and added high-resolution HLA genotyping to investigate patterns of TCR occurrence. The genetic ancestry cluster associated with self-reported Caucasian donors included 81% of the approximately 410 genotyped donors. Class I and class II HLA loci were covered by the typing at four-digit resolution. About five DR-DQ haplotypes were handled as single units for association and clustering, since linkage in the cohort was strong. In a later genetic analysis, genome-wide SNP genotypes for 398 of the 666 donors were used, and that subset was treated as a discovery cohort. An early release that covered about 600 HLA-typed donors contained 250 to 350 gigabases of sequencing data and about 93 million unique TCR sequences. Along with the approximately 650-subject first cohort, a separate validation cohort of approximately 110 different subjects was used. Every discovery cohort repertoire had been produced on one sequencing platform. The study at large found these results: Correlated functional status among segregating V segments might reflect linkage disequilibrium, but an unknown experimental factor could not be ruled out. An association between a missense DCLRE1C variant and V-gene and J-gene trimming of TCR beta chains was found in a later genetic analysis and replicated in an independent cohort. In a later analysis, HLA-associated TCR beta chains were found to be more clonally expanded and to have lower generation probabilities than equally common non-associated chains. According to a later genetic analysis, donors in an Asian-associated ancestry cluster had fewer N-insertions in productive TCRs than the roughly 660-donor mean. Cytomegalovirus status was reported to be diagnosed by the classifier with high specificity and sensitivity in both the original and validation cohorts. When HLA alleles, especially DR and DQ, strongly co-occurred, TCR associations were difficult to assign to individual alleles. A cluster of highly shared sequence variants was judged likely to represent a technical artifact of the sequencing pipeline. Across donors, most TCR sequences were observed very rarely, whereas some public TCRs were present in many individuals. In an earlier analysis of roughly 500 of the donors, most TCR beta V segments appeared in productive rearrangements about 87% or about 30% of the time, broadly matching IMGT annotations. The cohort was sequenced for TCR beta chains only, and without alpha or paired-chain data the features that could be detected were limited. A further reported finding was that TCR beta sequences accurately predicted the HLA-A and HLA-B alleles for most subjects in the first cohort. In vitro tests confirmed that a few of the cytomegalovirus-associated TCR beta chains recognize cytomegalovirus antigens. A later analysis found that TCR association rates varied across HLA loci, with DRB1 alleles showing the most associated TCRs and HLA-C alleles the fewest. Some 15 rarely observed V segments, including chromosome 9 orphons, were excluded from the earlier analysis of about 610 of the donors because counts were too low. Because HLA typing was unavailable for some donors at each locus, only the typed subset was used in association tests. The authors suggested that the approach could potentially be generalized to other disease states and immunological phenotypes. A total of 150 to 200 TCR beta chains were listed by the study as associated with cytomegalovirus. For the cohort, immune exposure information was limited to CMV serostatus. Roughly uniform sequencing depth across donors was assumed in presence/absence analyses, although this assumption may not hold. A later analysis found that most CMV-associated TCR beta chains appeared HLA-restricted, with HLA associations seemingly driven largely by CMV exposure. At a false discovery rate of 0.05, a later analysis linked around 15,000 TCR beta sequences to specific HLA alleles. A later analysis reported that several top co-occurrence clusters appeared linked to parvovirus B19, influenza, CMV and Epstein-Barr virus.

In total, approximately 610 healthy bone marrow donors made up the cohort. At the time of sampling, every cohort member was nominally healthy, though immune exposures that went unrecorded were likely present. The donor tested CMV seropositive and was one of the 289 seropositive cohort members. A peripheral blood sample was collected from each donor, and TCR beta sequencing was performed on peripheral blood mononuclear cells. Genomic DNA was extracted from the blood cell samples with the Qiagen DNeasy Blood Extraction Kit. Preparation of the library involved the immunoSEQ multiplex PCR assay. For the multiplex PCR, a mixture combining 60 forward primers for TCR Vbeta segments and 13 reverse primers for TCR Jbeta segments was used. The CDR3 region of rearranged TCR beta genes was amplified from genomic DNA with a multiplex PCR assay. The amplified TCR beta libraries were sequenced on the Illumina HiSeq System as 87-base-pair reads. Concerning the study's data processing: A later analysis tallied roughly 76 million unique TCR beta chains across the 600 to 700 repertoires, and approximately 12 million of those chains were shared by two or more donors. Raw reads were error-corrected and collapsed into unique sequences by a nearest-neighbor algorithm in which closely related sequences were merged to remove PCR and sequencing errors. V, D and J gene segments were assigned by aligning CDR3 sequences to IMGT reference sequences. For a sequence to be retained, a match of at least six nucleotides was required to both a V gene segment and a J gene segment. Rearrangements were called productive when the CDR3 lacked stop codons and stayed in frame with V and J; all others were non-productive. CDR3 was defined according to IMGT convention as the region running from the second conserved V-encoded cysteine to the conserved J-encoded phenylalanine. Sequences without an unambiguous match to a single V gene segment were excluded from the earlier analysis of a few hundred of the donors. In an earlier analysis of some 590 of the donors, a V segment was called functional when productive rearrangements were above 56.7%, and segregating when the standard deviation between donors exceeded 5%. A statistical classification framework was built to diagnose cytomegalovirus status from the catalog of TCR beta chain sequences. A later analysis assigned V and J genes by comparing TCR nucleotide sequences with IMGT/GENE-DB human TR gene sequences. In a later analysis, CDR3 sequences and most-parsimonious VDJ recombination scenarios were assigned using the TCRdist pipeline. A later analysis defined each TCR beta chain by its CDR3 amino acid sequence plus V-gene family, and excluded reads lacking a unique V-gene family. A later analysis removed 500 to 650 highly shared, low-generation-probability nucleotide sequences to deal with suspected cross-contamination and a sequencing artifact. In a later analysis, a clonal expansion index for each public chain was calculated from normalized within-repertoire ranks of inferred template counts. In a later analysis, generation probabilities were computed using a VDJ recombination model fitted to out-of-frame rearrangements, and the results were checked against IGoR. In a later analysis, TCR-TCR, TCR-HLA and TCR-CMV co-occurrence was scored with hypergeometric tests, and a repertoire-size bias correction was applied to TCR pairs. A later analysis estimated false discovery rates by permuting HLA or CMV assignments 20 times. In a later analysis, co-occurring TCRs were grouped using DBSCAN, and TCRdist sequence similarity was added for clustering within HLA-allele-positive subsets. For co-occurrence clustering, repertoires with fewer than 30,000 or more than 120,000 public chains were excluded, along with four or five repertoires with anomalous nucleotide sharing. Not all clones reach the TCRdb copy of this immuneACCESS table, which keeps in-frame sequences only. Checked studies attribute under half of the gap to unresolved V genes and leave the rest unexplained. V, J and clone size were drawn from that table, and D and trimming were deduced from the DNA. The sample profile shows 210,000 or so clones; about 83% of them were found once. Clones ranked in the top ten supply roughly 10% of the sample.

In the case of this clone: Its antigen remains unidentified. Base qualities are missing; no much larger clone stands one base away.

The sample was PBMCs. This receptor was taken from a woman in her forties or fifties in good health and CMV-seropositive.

The nucleotide sequence reads as follows: TGCGCCAGCAGCTTCCAGGACAGGGGGGGATACGAGCAGTACTTC. It specifies CASSFQDRGGYEQYF. The receptor chain draws on TRBV5-1 and TRBJ2-7, and TRBD1 aligns with 10 junction nucleotides. The germline V end is reduced by 2 bases and the J end by 4 bases; junction bases left unmatched: 6. Via the germline V gene, CDR1 is SGHRS and CDR2 YFSETQ. Spanning cysteine to phenylalanine, the CDR3 consists of 15 amino acids. The kept DNA is CDR3 alone, 45 bases in frame from the first base.